This is a list of T cell receptor beta chains from one sample in a study of cytomegalovirus exposure and HLA in healthy donors. Method: immunoSEQ multiplex PCR; TCRdb's copy keeps in-frame clones and lacks some. The profile shows 95,000 to 150,000 clones, around 81% of them singletons. Sequenced sample: PBMCs. The receptor source for this set is a woman aged 40 to 50 in good health and CMV-seronegative. The CDR3 runs from the conserved cysteine through the conserved F or W. A D gene is named only where the DNA matches it firmly. Clone size is given for some rows only: seen once, a few or many times, or a class if the clone is expanded.

j_call clone_size v_call d_call cdr3_nt cdr3_aa
TRBJ2-2 . TRBV10-3 TRBD2 TGTGCCATCAGCCGAGCGGCTAGCGGGGGCACGGAACTGTTTTTT CAISRAASGGTELFF
TRBJ2-1 . TRBV4-1 TRBD2 TGCGCCAGCAGACAAGTTGGGCGGGAGAACTATGAGCAGTTCTTC CASRQVGRENYEQFF
TRBJ2-1 . TRBV27 TRBD2 TGTGCCAGCAGTTTATCGGCGGGAGGATCATACAATGAGCAGTTCTTC CASSLSAGGSYNEQFF
TRBJ2-7 . TRBV27 . TGTGCCAGCAGTTTGCTTTACGGGACTCACGAGCAGTACTTC CASSLLYGTHEQYF
TRBJ2-1 . TRBV9 . TGTGCCAGCAGCGCCACCGTTAGCGGAGTTAATGAGCAGTTCTTC CASSATVSGVNEQFF
TRBJ1-1 . TRBV10-3 TRBD1 TGTGCCATCAGTGAGAGCCCCCTTGCAGGGGGCGACACTGAAGCTTTCTTT CAISESPLAGGDTEAFF
TRBJ1-2 . TRBV6-5 TRBD1 TGTGCCAGCAGTTACCGACAGGGGAGCTATGGCTACACCTTC CASSYRQGSYGYTF
TRBJ2-5 . TRBV11-2 TRBD2 TGTGCCAGCAGCAAGACTAGCGGGGGGTTTCAGACCCAGTACTTC CASSKTSGGFQTQYF
TRBJ2-7 . TRBV18 TRBD1 TGTGCCAGCTCATCCCGGGACAGAAAGGGGCTAGCCTACGAGCAGTACTTC CASSSRDRKGLAYEQYF
TRBJ1-2 once TRBV7-6 TRBD1 TGTGCCAGCAGCCCATCGTCCGGGACAGGCTCTGGCTACACCTTC CASSPSSGTGSGYTF
TRBJ2-1 . TRBV6-1 TRBD1 TGTGCCAGCAGTGGGCGACTGGGACAGTCCAATGAGCAGTTCTTC CASSGRLGQSNEQFF
TRBJ2-5 . TRBV4-1 TRBD2 TGCGCCAGCAGCCAAGATTCGGGGGGGCCGGGGGAGACCCAGTACTTC CASSQDSGGPGETQYF
TRBJ2-6 . TRBV13 TRBD2 TGTGCCAGCAGCTTTTCACTAGCGGAGCACAACTCTGGGGCCAACGTCCTGACTTTC CASSFSLAEHNSGANVLTF
TRBJ1-4 . TRBV15 . TGTGCCACCAGCAGAGTTGGAGGAGCATTCGAAAAACTGTTTTTT CATSRVGGAFEKLFF
TRBJ2-7 . TRBV4-1 TRBD1 TGCGCCAGCAGCTACAGGGGGCCGGCATACGAGCAGTACTTC CASSYRGPAYEQYF